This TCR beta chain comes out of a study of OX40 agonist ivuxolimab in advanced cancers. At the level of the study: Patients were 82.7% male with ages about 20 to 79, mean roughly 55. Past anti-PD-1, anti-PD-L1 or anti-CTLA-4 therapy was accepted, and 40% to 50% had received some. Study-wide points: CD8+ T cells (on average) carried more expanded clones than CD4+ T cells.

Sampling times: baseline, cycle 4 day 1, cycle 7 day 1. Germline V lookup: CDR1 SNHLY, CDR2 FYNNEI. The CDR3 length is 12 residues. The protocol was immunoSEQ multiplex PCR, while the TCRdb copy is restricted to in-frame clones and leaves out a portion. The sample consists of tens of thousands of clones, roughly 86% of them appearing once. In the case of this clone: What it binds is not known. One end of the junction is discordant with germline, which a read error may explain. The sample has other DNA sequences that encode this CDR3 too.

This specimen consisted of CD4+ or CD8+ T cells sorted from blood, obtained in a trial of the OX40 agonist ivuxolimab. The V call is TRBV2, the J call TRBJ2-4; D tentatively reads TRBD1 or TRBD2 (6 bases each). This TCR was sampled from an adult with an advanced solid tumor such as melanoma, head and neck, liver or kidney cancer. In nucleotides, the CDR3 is TGCGCCAGCGCGGGACACGAAAACATTCAGTACTTC. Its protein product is CASAGHENIQYF.